These 23 T cell receptor beta chains came from one sample sequenced in a study of cytomegalovirus exposure and HLA in healthy donors. Both 60 Vbeta primers and 13 Jbeta primers went into the PCR. Assay used: immunoSEQ multiplex PCR; TCRdb lists only in-frame clones, some missing. The data show about 160,000 clones, 75% seen once. Sequencing was carried out using PBMCs. The receptors were sampled from a woman between 50 and 59 years old in good health and CMV-seropositive.

In the case of this clone: Within the sample, other DNA sequences also encode this same CDR3. The chain is built from TRBV2 and TRBJ1-3; D remains unclear. V dropped 6 bases and J dropped 4 bases, with 10 bases sitting between them. CDR1 and CDR2 (germline): SNHLY, FYNNEI. The CDR3 length is 13 residues. The DNA of the CDR3 is TGTGCCAGCAGCGTTGGGCGCGGAAACACCATATATTTT. It is translated as CASSVGRGNTIYF.

In its sample, this clone was seen a few times. V usage is TRBV6-6 and J usage is TRBJ1-1; D uncertain. The germline gives CDR1 MNHNY, CDR2 SVGAGI (reference sequence). V was clipped by 8 bases and J by 0 bases, with 7 bases between them. This CDR3 spans 12 amino acids. The CDR3 DNA sequence: TGTGCCAGCGGCAGGTTGAACACTGAAGCTTTCTTT. It encodes CASGRLNTEAFF.

The chain carries TRBV6-5 and TRBJ1-6, with 7 bases that match TRBD1. V lost 1 base to trimming and J lost 7 bases; unmatched junction nucleotides: 4. The CDR3 has 15 amino acids. Germline lookup yields CDR1 MNHEY and CDR2 SVGAGI. CDR3 sequence: CASSYLQGGNSPLHF. CDR3 DNA: TGTGCCAGCAGTTACTTGCAGGGGGGAAATTCACCCCTCCACTTT.

The rearrangement links TRBV5-1 to TRBJ2-5, with 14 bases matching TRBD2. The germline V gene encodes CDR1 SGHRS and CDR2 YFSETQ. There are 16 residues in the CDR3. V shed 6 bases, J shed 5 bases, and the junction held 9 bases outside the gene matches. CDR3 region: CASTMGLAGARETQYF. For the CDR3, the DNA is TGCGCCAGCACCATGGGACTAGCGGGGGCTAGGGAGACCCAGTACTTC.

This chain joins TRBV10-3 and TRBJ1-6, with 8 bases fitting TRBD1. Trimming took 4 bases from V and 11 from J; bases not matched to a gene: 7. The CDR3 runs to 14 residues. Germline V CDR1 and CDR2: ENHRY, SYGVKD. CDR3 coding DNA: TGTGCCATCAGTGGCGGACAGGGAGGGACACCCCTCCACTTT. This translates into CAISGGQGGTPLHF.

The chain recombines TRBV4-2 with TRBJ2-3; 8 bases are a match to TRBD2. The CDR3 extends over 14 amino acids. The junction had 8 bases not matched to a gene; V was cut back by 8 bases and J by 4 bases. Germline V gene data show CDR1 as LGHNA and CDR2 as YNFKEQ. The CDR3, as DNA: TGTGCCAGCTCCACGGGACTAGAATCAGATACGCAGTATTTT. As protein: CASSTGLESDTQYF.

This rearrangement joins TRBV6-1 to TRBJ1-1, with 7 bases fitting TRBD1. This CDR3 contains 15 residues. The germline V gene has CDR1 MNHNS and CDR2 SASEGT. Germline trimming cut 2 bases from V and 0 bases from J; bases unmatched to any gene: 3. CDR3 amino acids: CASSEPGTVNTEAFF. In nucleotides, the CDR3 is TGTGCCAGCAGTGAACCCGGGACAGTGAACACTGAAGCTTTCTTT.

This chain connects TRBV28 to TRBJ2-3; 11 bases map to TRBD1. CDR3 length: 17 amino acids. V shed 1 base and J 5 bases; nucleotides not matched to a gene: 8. Per the germline V gene, CDR1 is MDHEN and CDR2 is SYDVKM. The CDR3 spells CASSLSLGQGAIDTQYF. Written as DNA, the CDR3 is TGTGCCAGCAGTTTATCCTTAGGACAGGGGGCAATAGATACGCAGTATTTT.

This clone was seen a single time. The V call is TRBV5-6, the J call TRBJ2-3, with TRBD2 as a possible D gene (5 bases). Germline CDR1 is SGHDT and CDR2 is YYEEEE. Between the trimmed V and J ends, which lost 4 bases and 6 bases, there was a span of 18 bases. The CDR3 contains 15 residues. CDR3 amino acids: CASSAPGLGLDTQYF. The DNA for the CDR3 is TGTGCCAGCAGCGCCCCGGGGTTAGGGCTGGATACGCAGTATTTT.

The V call is TRBV6-5, the J call TRBJ1-2, with TRBD1 matching over 7 bases. J lost 2 bases, V lost 6 bases, and 9 bases had no gene match. This CDR3 has 15 amino acids. Germline lookup yields CDR1 MNHEY and CDR2 SVGAGI. The CDR3 region is CASRPIDRANYGYTF. The CDR3 nucleotides read TGTGCCAGCAGACCCATTGACAGGGCGAACTATGGCTACACCTTC.

This chain joins TRBV19 and TRBJ2-5; 11 bases agree with TRBD2. Losses at the gene ends were 9 bases for V and 5 bases for J; bases not matched to a gene: 8. Germline V lookup: CDR1 LNHDA, CDR2 SQIVND (reference sequence). The CDR3 is 14 residues long. CDR3: CASLTSGIYETQYF. In DNA, the CDR3 is TGTGCCAGCCTGACTAGCGGGATTTATGAGACCCAGTACTTC.

A remark on this clone: At one of its ends the junction is not consistent with the germline gene, which may arise from a read error. CDR3 nucleotides: TGTGCCGCCAGCAGCGGGGACTCTGGAAACACCATATATTTT. As protein: CAASSGDSGNTIYF. The rearrangement joins TRBV15 to TRBJ1-3; D unclear. The CDR3 is 14 amino acids. Germline V gene data show CDR1 as LNHNV and CDR2 as YYDKDF (reference sequence).

The chain links TRBV5-1 to TRBJ2-5; maybe TRBD2 (5 bases). The CDR3 is 16 residues long. V was clipped by 1 base and J by 2 bases, with 15 bases between them. Germline lookup yields CDR1 SGHRS and CDR2 YFSETQ. Here the CDR3 reads CASSLHLSRVQETQYF. CDR3 nucleotides: TGCGCCAGCAGCTTGCATCTTTCGCGGGTTCAAGAGACCCAGTACTTC.

The CDR3 sequence: CASSYSPGQGACGYTF. For the CDR3, the DNA is TGTGCCAGCAGTTACTCCCCCGGGCAGGGGGCTTGTGGCTACACCTTC. The chain employs TRBV7-2 and TRBJ1-2; 8 bases agree with TRBD1. CDR1 is SGHTA and CDR2 is FQGNSA in the germline V gene. With 6 bases clipped from V and 7 bases from J, the junction kept 16 bases outside the gene matches. The CDR3 is 16 amino acids.

The chain links TRBV27 to TRBJ1-2; the D is unclear. The V end lost 6 bases, the J end lost 8 bases, and 13 bases lay between the germline ends. The CDR3 has 12 residues. Germline CDR1 and CDR2: MNHEY and SMNVEV (reference sequence). The CDR3 DNA sequence: TGTGCCAGCAGCGGGCTATCGGGGGGCTACACCTTC. It encodes CASSGLSGGYTF.

This clone was observed a few times. V gene TRBV10-3 combines with J gene TRBJ2-5; 12 positions agree with TRBD2. The CDR3 length is 17 residues. The J segment lost 1 base and the V segment lost 6 bases, leaving 9 bases of the junction unmatched. CDR1 ENHRY and CDR2 SYGVKD come from the germline V gene. The CDR3 DNA is TGTGCCATCAGCGGTTCAACTAGCGGGGGGCTCCAAGAGACCCAGTACTTC. Its protein product is CAISGSTSGGLQETQYF.

The chain combines TRBV27 with TRBJ2-1, with TRBD2 matching 15 bases. CDR3 length: 15 residues. CDR1 is MNHEY and CDR2 is SMNVEV in the germline V gene (reference sequence). The J segment lost 4 bases and the V segment lost 5 bases, leaving 0 bases of the junction unmatched. CDR3 nucleotide sequence: TGTGCCAGCAGTGGGACTAGCGGGGGGTACAATGAGCAGTTCTTC. The encoded protein is CASSGTSGGYNEQFF.

The rearrangement uses TRBV5-1 and TRBJ1-2, with 7 bases lining up with TRBD1. The CDR3 is 15 residues long. Germline V gives CDR1 SGHRS, CDR2 YFSETQ. The ends lost 6 bases at V and 0 bases at J; junction bases unmatched: 8. CDR3: CASTAGGNSNYGYTF. CDR3 bases: TGCGCCAGCACTGCAGGGGGTAATTCTAACTATGGCTACACCTTC.

The CDR3: CASSTGTVSGEKLFF. The CDR3 DNA follows: TGTGCCAGTAGTACCGGGACAGTAAGTGGAGAAAAACTGTTTTTT. The chain combines TRBV19 with TRBJ1-4, with TRBD1 matching over 7 bases. V gave up 4 bases and J gave up 8 bases; unmatched junction bases: 10. Germline V lookup: CDR1 LNHDA, CDR2 SQIVND (reference sequence). The CDR3 totals 15 residues.

On this clone: Different DNA sequences within this sample yield the same CDR3. The rearrangement uses TRBV5-1 and TRBJ1-6; D is undetermined. Trimming took off 0 bases at V and 9 bases at J, with 7 bases between the two ends. The CDR3 is made up of 13 amino acids. The V gene's germline CDR1 is SGHRS and CDR2 YFSETQ. For the CDR3, the DNA is TGCGCCAGCAGCTTGGCCGGGATTTCACCCCTCCACTTT. Translating it yields CASSLAGISPLHF.

This CDR3 reads CASTLIGLGETQYF. In DNA, the CDR3 is TGTGCCAGCACTTTGATAGGACTTGGGGAGACCCAGTACTTC. The V call is TRBV2, the J call TRBJ2-5, with D tentatively TRBD2 (5 bases). From germline, CDR1 is SNHLY and CDR2 FYNNEI. The CDR3 runs 14 residues. The V end was cut by 7 bases, the J end by 5 bases, with 17 bases between. Together with reference TRBV2 and TRBJ2-5, the CDR3 gives the full variable domain: EPEVTQTPSHQVTQMGQEVILRCVPISNHLYFYWYRQILGQKVEFLVSFYNNEISEKSEIFDDQFSVERPDGSNFTLKIRSTKLEDSAMYFCASTLIGLGETQYFGPGTRLLVL.

The table lists this clone with many counts. This chain uses TRBV18 with TRBJ2-3, with D possibly being TRBD2 (6 bases). The CDR3 has 15 amino acids. V lost 1 base and J lost 1, with 9 bases in between. Per the germline V gene, CDR1 is KGHSH and CDR2 is LQKENI. CDR3 coding DNA: TGTGCCAGCTCACCACAACCGGGGGGCACAGATACGCAGTATTTT. Translation: CASSPQPGGTDTQYF.

This clone was counted only a few times. The V call is TRBV15, the J call TRBJ1-5, with TRBD1 matching over 8 bases. The CDR3 runs 17 residues. The germline CDR1 and CDR2 sequences are LNHNV and YYDKDF (reference sequence). Trimming took 0 bases from V and 9 from J; bases not matched to a gene: 13. CDR3 coding DNA: TGTGCCACCAGCAGAGAAACCATGAGGACAGGGACAGCGCCCCAGCATTTT. Encoded protein: CATSRETMRTGTAPQHF.